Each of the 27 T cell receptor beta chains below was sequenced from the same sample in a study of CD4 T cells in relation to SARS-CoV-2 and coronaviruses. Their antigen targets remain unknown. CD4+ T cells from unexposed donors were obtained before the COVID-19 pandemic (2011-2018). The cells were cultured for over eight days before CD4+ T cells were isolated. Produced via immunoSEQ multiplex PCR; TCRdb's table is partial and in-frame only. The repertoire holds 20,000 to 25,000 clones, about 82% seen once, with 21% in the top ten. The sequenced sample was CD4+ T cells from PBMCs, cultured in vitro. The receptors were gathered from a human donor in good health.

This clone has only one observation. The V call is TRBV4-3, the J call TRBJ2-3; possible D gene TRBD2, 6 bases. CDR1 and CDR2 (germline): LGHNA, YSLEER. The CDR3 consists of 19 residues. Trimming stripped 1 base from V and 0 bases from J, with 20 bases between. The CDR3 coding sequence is TGCGCCAGCAGCCAAGGGATTCAATGGAGGGTTTCTAGCACAGATACGCAGTATTTT. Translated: CASSQGIQWRVSSTDTQYF.

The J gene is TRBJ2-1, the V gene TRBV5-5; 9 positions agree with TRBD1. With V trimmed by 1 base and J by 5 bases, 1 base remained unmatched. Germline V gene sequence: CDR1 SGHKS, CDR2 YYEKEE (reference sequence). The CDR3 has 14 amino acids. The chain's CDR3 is CASSLTGGHNEQFF. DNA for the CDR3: TGTGCCAGCAGCTTGACAGGGGGCCACAATGAGCAGTTCTTC.

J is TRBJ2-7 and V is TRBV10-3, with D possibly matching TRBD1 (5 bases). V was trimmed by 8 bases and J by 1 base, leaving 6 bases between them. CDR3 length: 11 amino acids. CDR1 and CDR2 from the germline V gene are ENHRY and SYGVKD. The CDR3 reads CAIAGSYEQYF. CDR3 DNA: TGTGCCATCGCAGGGTCCTACGAGCAGTACTTC.

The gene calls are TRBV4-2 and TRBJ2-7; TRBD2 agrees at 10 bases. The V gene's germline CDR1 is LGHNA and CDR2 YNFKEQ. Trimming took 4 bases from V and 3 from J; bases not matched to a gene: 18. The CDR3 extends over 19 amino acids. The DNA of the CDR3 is TGTGCCAGCAGCCTAGAGGGGGCTAGCGGGAGCCGGGCATTCTACGAGCAGTACTTC. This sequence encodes CASSLEGASGSRAFYEQYF.

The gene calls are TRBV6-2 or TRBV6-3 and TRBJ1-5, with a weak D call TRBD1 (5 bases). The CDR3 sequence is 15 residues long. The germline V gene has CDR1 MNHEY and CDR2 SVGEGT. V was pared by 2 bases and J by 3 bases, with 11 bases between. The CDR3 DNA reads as TGTGCCAGCAGTTACGGGCAGGGCTTCAATCAGCCCCAGCATTTT. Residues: CASSYGQGFNQPQHF.

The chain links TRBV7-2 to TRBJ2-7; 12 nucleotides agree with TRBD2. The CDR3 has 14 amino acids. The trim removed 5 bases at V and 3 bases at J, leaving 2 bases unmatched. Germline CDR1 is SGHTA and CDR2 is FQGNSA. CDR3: CASSMTSGGYEQYF. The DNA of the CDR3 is TGTGCCAGCAGCATGACTAGCGGGGGCTACGAGCAGTACTTC.

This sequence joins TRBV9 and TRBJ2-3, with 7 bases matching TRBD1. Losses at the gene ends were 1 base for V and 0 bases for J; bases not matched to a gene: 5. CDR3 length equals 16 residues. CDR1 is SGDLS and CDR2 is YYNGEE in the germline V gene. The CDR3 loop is CASSVRGQTSTDTQYF. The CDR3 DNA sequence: TGTGCCAGCAGCGTAAGGGGGCAGACTAGCACAGATACGCAGTATTTT.

The CDR3 protein is CASSPVRWSEKLFF. CDR3 bases: TGTGCCAGCTCACCAGTGCGATGGAGTGAAAAACTGTTTTTT. The chain employs TRBV18 and TRBJ1-4; D gene uncertain. This CDR3 region has 14 residues. Germline V gives CDR1 KGHSH, CDR2 LQKENI. V lost 2 bases and J lost 7, with 11 bases in between.

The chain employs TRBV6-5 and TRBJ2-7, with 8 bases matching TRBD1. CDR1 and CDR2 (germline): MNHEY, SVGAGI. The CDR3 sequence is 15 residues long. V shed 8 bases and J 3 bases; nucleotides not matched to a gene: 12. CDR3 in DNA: TGTGCCAGCTCGCCGGTTGGGACAGGTAACTACGAGCAGTACTTC. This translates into CASSPVGTGNYEQYF.

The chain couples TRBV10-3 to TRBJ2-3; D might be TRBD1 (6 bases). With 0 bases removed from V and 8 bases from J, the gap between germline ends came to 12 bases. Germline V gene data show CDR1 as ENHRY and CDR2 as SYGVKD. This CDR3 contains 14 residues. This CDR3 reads CAISESIGGLTQYF. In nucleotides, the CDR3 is TGTGCCATCAGTGAGTCGATAGGGGGTCTTACGCAGTATTTT.

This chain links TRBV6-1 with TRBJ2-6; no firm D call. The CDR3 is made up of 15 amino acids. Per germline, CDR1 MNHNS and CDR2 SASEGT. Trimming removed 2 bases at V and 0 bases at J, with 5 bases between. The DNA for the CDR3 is TGTGCCAGCAGTGAAAAGGGCTCTGGGGCCAACGTCCTGACTTTC. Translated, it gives CASSEKGSGANVLTF.

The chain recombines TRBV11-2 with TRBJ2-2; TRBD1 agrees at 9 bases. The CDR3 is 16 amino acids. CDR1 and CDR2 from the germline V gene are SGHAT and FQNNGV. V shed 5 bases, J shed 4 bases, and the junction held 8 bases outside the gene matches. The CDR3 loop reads CASSVRDRDITGELFF. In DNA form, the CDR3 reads TGTGCCAGCAGCGTCCGGGACAGGGACATCACCGGGGAGCTGTTTTTT.

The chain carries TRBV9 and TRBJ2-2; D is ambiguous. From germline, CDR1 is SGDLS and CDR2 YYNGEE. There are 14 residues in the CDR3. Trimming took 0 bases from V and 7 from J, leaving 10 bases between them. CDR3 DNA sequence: TGTGCCAGCAGCGTAGTGGGCGAACTCGGGGAGCTGTTTTTT. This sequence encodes CASSVVGELGELFF.

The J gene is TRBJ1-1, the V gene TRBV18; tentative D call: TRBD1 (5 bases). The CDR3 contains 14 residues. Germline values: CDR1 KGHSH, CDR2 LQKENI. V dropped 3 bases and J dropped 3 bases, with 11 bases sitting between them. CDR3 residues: CASSPGPGDTEAFF. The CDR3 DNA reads TGTGCCAGCTCACCGGGACCAGGTGACACTGAAGCTTTCTTT.

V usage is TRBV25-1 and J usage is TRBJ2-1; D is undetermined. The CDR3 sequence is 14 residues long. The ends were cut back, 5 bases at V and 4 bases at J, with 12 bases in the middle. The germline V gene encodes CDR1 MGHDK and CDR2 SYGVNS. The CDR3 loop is CASSQYRVYNEQFF. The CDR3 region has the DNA TGTGCCAGCAGTCAGTATCGGGTATACAATGAGCAGTTCTTC.

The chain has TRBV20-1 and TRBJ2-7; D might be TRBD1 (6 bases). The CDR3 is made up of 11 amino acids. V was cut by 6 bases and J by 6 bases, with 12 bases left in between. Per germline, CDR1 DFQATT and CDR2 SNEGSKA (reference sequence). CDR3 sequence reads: CSALDRLEQYF. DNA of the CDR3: TGCAGTGCCCTGGACAGACTCGAGCAGTACTTC.

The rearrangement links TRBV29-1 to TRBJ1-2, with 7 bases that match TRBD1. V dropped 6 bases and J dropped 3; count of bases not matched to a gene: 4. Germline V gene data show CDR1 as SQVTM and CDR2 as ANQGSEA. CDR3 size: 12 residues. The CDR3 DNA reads TGCAGCGTATGGGACAGAGACTATGGCTACACCTTC. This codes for CSVWDRDYGYTF.

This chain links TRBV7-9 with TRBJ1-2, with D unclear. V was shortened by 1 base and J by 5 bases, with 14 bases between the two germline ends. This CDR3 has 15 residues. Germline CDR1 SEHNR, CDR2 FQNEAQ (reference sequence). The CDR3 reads CASSLEAQAGYGYTF. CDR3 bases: TGTGCCAGCAGCTTAGAAGCGCAGGCGGGATATGGCTACACCTTC.

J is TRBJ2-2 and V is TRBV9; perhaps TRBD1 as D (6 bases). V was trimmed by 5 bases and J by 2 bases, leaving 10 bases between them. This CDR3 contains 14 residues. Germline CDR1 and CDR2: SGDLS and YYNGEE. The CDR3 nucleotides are TGTGCCAGCAGGGACAGCTACAACACCGGGGAGCTGTTTTTT. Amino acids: CASRDSYNTGELFF.

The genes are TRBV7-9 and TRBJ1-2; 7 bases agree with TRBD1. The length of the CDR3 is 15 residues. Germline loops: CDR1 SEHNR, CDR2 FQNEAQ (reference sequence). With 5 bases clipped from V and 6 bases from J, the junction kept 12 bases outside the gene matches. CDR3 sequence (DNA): TGTGCCAGCAGCCAGGGTCGAGGGGGCGCGAATGGCTACACCTTC. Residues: CASSQGRGGANGYTF.

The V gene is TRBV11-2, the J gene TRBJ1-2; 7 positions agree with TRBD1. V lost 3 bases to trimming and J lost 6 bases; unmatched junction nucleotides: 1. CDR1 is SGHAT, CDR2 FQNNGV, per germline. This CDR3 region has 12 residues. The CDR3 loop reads CASSFDRDGYTF. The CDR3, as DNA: TGTGCCAGCAGCTTCGACAGGGATGGCTACACCTTC.

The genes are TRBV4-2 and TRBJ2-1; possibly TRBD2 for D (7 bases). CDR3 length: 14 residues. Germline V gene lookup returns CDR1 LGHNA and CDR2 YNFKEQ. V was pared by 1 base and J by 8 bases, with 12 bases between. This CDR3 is CASSQGGGADEQFF. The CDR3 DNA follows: TGTGCCAGCAGCCAAGGCGGGGGCGCAGATGAGCAGTTCTTC.

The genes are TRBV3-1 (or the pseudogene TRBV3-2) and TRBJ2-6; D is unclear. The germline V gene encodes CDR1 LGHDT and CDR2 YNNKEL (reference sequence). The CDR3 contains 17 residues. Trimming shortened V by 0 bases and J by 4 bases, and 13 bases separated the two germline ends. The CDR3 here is CASSQDLARPGANVLTF. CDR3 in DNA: TGTGCCAGCAGCCAAGATCTCGCACGCCCCGGGGCCAACGTCCTGACTTTC.

The CDR3: CASANPATNEKLFF. The CDR3 DNA reads TGTGCCAGCGCGAACCCCGCAACTAATGAAAAACTGTTTTTT. This sequence joins TRBV11-2 and TRBJ1-4; unclear D gene. CDR1 is SGHAT, CDR2 FQNNGV, per germline. This CDR3 contains 14 residues. V was cut by 8 bases and J by 0 bases, with 10 bases left in between. Looking up the rest from reference TRBV11-2 and TRBJ1-4 gives the full variable domain: EAGVAQSPRYKIIEKRQSVAFWCNPISGHATLYWYQQILGQGPKLLIQFQNNGVVDDSQLPKDRFSAERLKGVDSTLKIQPAKLEDSAVYLCASANPATNEKLFFGSGTQLSVL.

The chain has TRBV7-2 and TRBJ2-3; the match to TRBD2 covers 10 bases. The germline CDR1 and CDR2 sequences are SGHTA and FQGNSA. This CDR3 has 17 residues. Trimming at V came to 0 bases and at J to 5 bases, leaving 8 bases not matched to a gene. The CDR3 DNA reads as TGTGCCAGCAGCTTAGCGTTTGGGACTAGCGTTGGAGATACGCAGTATTTT. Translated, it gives CASSLAFGTSVGDTQYF. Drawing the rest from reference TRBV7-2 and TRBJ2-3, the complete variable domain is GAGVSQSPSNKVTEKGKDVELRCDPISGHTALYWYRQSLGQGLEFLIYFQGNSAPDKSGLPSDRFSAERTGGSVSTLTIQRTQQEDSAVYLCASSLAFGTSVGDTQYFGPGTRLTVL.

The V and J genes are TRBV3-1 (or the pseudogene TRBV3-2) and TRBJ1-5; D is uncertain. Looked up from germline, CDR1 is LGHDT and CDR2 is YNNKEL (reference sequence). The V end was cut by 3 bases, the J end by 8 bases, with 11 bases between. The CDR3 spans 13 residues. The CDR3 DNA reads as TGTGCCAGCAGCCAGAGTCTAGTGGAGCCCCAGCATTTT. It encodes CASSQSLVEPQHF.

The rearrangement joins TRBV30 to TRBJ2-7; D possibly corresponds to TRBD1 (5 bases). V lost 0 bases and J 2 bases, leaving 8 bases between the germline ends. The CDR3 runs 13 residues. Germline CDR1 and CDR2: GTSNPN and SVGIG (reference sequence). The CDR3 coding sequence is TGTGCCTGGAGTGTAGGCAGGGCCTACGAGCAGTACTTC. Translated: CAWSVGRAYEQYF.